These T cell receptor beta chains were read from a single sample in a study of shared T cell receptors in the human thymus. The assay was immunoSEQ multiplex PCR, and TCRdb's table has in-frame clones only and misses some. The sample yields 540,000 or so clones, 78% seen once. This same sample was also taken into another study, of human thymus T cells.

Source material: thymocytes. These receptors were obtained from a boy younger than two with a congenital heart defect. CDR3s include the opening cysteine and the closing phenylalanine or tryptophan. D genes are given only for firm matches. Some rows mark clone size as missing; the rest say once, few, many or name a class of expanded clone.

D: TRBD2; V: TRBV7-9; size: -; J: TRBJ2-1; DNA: TGTGCCAGCAGCTTAGAAGCGGGGGGCTACAATGAGCAGTTCTTC; CDR3: CASSLEAGGYNEQFF
D: TRBD1; V: TRBV5-6; size: few; J: TRBJ1-1; DNA: TGTGCCAGCAGCACCCGACAGGGGTGCACTGAAGCTTTCTTT; CDR3: CASSTRQGCTEAFF
D: TRBD2; V: TRBV29-1; size: -; J: TRBJ2-1; DNA: TGCAGCGTTGAAGATGGCGTGGGGACTAGCGGGAGGAATGAGCAGTTCTTC; CDR3: CSVEDGVGTSGRNEQFF
D: TRBD2; V: TRBV4-2; size: -; J: TRBJ2-1; DNA: TGTGCCAGCAGCCAACGGACTAGCGGGAGTGTGTCCTACAATGAGCAGTTCTTC; CDR3: CASSQRTSGSVSYNEQFF
D: -; V: TRBV7-9; size: few; J: TRBJ1-1; DNA: TGTGCCAGCAGCTTAGTCGGGATGAGAGGGACTGAAGCTTTCTTT; CDR3: CASSLVGMRGTEAFF
D: TRBD1; V: TRBV28; size: once; J: TRBJ2-1; DNA: TGTGCCAGCAGCCTACCGGGACAGGGGGCGATATATGAGCAGTTCTTC; CDR3: CASSLPGQGAIYEQFF
D: -; V: TRBV5-4; size: -; J: TRBJ2-5; DNA: TGTGCCAGCAGCTCCCTAGCGGAGACCCAGTACTTC; CDR3: CASSSLAETQYF
D: -; V: TRBV18; size: -; J: TRBJ1-1; DNA: TGTGCCAGCTCACCACCGGATGAGGGTCAGTCGTACCCCGGCGCTGAAGCTTTCTTT; CDR3: CASSPPDEGQSYPGAEAFF
D: TRBD1; V: TRBV6-4; size: -; J: TRBJ2-7; DNA: TGTGCCAGCAGGCCCGACAGGGTTTATCTCTCCTACGAGCAGTACTTC; CDR3: CASRPDRVYLSYEQYF
D: TRBD1; V: TRBV6-5; size: few; J: TRBJ1-5; DNA: TGTGCCAGCAGTTTTCCCGGACAGGGTAGCAATCAGCCCCAGCATTTT; CDR3: CASSFPGQGSNQPQHF
D: -; V: TRBV25-1; size: -; J: TRBJ2-3; DNA: TGTGCCAGCGGCCCTCCTCTAGGAGGGAGTAGCACAGATACGCAGTATTTT; CDR3: CASGPPLGGSSTDTQYF
D: -; V: TRBV30; size: -; J: TRBJ1-1; DNA: TGTGCCTGGAGTCTAGACTTACTAAGGGCTTTCTTT; CDR3: CAWSLDLLRAFF
D: TRBD2; V: TRBV5-1; size: -; J: TRBJ2-3; DNA: TGCGCCAGCAGCTTGGCGGAACCTAGCGGGAGGGCCAAAGATACGCAGTATTTT; CDR3: CASSLAEPSGRAKDTQYF
D: TRBD2; V: TRBV29-1; size: -; J: TRBJ2-1; DNA: TGCAGCGTTGCCCGCAGACTAGCGGGAGGGGGTGAGCAGTTCTTC; CDR3: CSVARRLAGGGEQFF